This TCR beta chain was sequenced during a study of neurological immune-mediated disorders. It was by 5'RACE with 10-nucleotide random UMIs that the cDNA was made. TCRdb fed the 5' RACE reads into MiXCR, producing one record per CDR3 protein. Here the sample spans 20,000 to 30,000 distinct CDR3 sequences, almost 2.5% being singletons. Turning to this clonotype: What it binds is not known.

Unsorted libraries came from 2 million PBMCs stored at -80 °C. Study results and caveats: Because no CDR3 amino acid sequences were shared across subjects by expanded clones, private repertoires were suggested in all groups. As far as clinical or MRI features were concerned, none was associated with the multiple sclerosis repertoire cluster.

The TCR sequence derives from a woman aged 45-65 years with multiple sclerosis. Specimen: PBMCs.

CDR3 in amino acids: CSVVRGSTEAFF. The CDR3 region has the DNA TGCAGCGTTGTTCGGGGGAGCACTGAAGCTTTCTTT. The rearrangement links TRBV29-1 to TRBJ1-1, with D perhaps matching TRBD1 (5 bases). Deletions cut 4 bases from V and 4 bases from J, with 10 bases between. The CDR3 consists of 12 residues. CDR1 SQVTM and CDR2 ANQGSEA come from the germline V gene.